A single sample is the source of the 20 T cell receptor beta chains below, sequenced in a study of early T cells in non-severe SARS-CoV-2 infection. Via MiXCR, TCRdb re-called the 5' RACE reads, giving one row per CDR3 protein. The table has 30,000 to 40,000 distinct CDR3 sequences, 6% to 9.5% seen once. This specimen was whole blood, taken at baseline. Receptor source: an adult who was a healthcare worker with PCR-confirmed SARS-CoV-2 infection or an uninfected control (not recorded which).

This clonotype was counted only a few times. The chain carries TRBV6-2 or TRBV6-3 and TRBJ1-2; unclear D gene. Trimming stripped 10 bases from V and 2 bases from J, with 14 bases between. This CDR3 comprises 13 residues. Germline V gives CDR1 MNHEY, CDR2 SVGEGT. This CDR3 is CATQTDGNYGYTF. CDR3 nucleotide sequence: TGTGCCACCCAAACGGATGGCAACTATGGCTACACCTTC.

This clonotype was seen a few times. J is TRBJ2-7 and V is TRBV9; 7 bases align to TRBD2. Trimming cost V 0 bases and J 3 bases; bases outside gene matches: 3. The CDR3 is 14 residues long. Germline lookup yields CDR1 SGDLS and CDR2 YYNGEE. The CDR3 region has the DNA TGTGCCAGCAGCGTAGCTGGGGGGGACTACGAGCAGTACTTC. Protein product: CASSVAGGDYEQYF. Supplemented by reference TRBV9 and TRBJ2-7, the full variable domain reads DSGVTQTPKHLITATGQRVTLRCSPRSGDLSVYWYQQSLDQGLQFLIQYYNGEERAKGNILERFSAQQFPDLHSELNLSSLELGDSALYFCASSVAGGDYEQYFGPGTRLTVT.

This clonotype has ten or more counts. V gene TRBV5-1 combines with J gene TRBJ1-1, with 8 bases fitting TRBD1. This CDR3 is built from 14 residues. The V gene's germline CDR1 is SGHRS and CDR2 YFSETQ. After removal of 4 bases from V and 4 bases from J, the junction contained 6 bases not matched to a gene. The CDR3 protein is CASSGGQGPTEAFF. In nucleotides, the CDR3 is TGCGCCAGCAGCGGAGGACAGGGACCCACTGAAGCTTTCTTT.

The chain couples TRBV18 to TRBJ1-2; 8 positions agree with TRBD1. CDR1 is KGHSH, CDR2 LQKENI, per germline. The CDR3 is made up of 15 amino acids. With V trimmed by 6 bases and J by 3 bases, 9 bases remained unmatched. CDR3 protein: CASSPGAGGDYGYTF. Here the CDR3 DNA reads TGTGCCAGCTCCCCAGGGGCAGGGGGCGACTATGGCTACACCTTC.

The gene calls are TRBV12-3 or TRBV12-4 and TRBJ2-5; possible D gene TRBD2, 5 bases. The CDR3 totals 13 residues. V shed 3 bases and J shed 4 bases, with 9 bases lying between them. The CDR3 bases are TGTGCCAGCAGTTTTGGAGGTGGAGAGACCCAGTACTTC. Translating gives CASSFGGGETQYF.

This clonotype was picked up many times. Here the CDR3 reads CASSIQGAKNIQYF. In nucleotides, the CDR3 is TGTGCCAGTAGTATTCAGGGGGCCAAAAACATTCAGTACTTC. The chain joins TRBV19 to TRBJ2-4; TRBD1 is a possible D gene (6 bases). Germline-derived CDR1 and CDR2 are LNHDA and SQIVND (reference sequence). The V and J ends lost 3 bases and 1 base respectively, with 7 bases between them. CDR3 length: 14 residues.

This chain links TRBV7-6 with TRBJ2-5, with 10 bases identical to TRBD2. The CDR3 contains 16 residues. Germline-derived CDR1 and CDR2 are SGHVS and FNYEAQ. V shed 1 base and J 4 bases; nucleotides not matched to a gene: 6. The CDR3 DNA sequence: TGTGCCAGCAGCTTAGTTCCCCTAGCGGGGGTAGAGACCCAGTACTTC. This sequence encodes CASSLVPLAGVETQYF.

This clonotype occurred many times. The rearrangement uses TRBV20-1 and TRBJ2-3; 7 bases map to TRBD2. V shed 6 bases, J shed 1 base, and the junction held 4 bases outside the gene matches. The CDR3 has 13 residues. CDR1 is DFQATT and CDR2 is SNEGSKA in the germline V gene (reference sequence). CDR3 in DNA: TGCAGTGCCCGAAGCGGGGGCACAGATACGCAGTATTTT. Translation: CSARSGGTDTQYF.

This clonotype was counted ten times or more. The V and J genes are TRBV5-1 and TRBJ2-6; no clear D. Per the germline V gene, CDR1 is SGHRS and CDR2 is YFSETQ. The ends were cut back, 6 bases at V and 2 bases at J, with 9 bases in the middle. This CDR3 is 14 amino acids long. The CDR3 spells CASTSSAGANVLTF. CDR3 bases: TGCGCCAGCACCAGCAGTGCTGGGGCCAACGTCCTGACTTTC.

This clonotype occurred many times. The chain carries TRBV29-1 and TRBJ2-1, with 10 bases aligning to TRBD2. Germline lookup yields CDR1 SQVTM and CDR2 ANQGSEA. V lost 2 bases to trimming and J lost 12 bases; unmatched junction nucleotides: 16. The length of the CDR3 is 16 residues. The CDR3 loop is CSVELQASLAGVGQFF. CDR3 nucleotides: TGCAGCGTTGAACTCCAAGCGAGTCTAGCGGGAGTAGGGCAGTTCTTC.

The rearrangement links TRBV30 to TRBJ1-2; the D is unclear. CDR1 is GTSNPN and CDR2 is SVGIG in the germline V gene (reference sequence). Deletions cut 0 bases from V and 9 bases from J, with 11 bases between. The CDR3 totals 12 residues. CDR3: CAWSVAGIRYTF. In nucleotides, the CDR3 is TGTGCCTGGAGTGTAGCGGGAATACGCTACACCTTC.

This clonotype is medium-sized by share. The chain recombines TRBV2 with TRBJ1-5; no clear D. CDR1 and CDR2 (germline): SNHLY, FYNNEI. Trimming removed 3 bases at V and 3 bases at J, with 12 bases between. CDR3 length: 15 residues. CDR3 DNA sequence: TGTGCCAGCAGTGATCGGCAGGACCTCAATCAGCCCCAGCATTTT. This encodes CASSDRQDLNQPQHF.

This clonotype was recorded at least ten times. This CDR3 reads CASSLSQGVGEQYF. DNA of the CDR3: TGTGCCAGCAGCTTATCCCAGGGGGTAGGAGAGCAGTACTTC. This chain links TRBV7-9 with TRBJ2-7, with 7 bases matching TRBD1. V lost 2 bases, J lost 7 bases, and 8 bases stayed unmatched. The CDR3 totals 14 residues. Germline loops: CDR1 SEHNR, CDR2 FQNEAQ (reference sequence).

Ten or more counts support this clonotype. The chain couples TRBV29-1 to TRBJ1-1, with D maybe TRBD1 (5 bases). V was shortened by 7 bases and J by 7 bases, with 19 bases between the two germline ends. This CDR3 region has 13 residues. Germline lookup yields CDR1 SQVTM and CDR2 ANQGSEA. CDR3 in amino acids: CSESPGTAYEAFF. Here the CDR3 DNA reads TGCAGCGAGAGCCCCGGGACGGCCTATGAAGCTTTCTTT.

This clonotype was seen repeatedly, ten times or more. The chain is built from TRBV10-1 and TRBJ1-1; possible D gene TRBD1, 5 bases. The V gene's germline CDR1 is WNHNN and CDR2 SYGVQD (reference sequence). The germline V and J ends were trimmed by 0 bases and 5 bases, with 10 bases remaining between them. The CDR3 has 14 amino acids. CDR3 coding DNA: TGCGCCAGCAGTGAGTCCCAGGGTTGGACTGAAGCTTTCTTT. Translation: CASSESQGWTEAFF.

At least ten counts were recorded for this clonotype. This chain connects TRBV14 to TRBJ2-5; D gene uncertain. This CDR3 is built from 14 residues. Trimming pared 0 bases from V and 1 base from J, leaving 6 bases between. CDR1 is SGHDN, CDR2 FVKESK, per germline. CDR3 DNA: TGTGCCAGCAGCCAAGATTGGATCCAAGAGACCCAGTACTTC. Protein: CASSQDWIQETQYF.

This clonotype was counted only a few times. The CDR3 DNA follows: TGTGCCAGCAGCATCGGAAGACAGGGCAGCACAGATACGCAGTATTTT. Translation gives CASSIGRQGSTDTQYF. The V gene is TRBV6-5, the J gene TRBJ2-3; 7 nucleotides match TRBD1. The trim removed 6 bases at V and 0 bases at J, leaving 9 bases unmatched. The germline CDR1 and CDR2 sequences are MNHEY and SVGAGI. The CDR3 runs 16 residues.

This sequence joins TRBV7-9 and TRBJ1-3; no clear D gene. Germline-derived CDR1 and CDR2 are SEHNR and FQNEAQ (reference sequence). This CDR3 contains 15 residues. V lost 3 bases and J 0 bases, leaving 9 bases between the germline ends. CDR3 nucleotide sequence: TGTGCCAGCAGCTTTTCAGCCTCCTCTGGAAACACCATATATTTT. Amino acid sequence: CASSFSASSGNTIYF.

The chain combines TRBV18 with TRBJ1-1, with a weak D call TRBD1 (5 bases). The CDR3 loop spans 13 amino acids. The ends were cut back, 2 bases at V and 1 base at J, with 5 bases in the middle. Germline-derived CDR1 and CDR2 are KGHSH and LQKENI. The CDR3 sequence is CASSPGANTEAFF. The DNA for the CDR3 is TGTGCCAGCTCACCAGGGGCGAACACTGAAGCTTTCTTT.

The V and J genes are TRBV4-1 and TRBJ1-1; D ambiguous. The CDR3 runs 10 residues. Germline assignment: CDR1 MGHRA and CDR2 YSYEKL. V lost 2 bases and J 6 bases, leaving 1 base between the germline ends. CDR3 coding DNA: TGCGCCAGCAGCCAACCTGAAGCTTTCTTT. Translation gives CASSQPEAFF.